These 28 T cell receptor beta chains were sequenced from one sample in a study of OX40 agonist ivuxolimab in advanced cancers. Repertoires were generated with immunoSEQ multiplex PCR, while TCRdb's copy carries only in-frame clones and drops some. The sample has about 50,000 clones, more than 70% seen once. Sample: CD4+ or CD8+ T cells sorted from blood, taken in a trial of the OX40 agonist ivuxolimab. The receptors shown here come from an adult with an advanced solid tumor such as melanoma, head and neck, liver or kidney cancer.

This clone was observed once. V gene TRBV30 combines with J gene TRBJ2-7; no definite D call. V was pared by 5 bases and J by 0 bases, with 11 bases between. There are 13 residues in the CDR3. CDR1 is GTSNPN, CDR2 SVGIG, per germline (reference sequence). For the CDR3, the DNA is TGTGCCTGGGAGGACGGCCTCTCCTACGAGCAGTACTTC. Residues: CAWEDGLSYEQYF.

This chain links TRBV30 with TRBJ2-5; 8 bases are a match to TRBD1. CDR3 size: 11 residues. Trimming cost V 4 bases and J 5 bases; bases outside gene matches: 0. Germline V gene sequence: CDR1 GTSNPN, CDR2 SVGIG (reference sequence). Here the CDR3 DNA reads TGTGCCTGGACAGGGGGCGAGACCCAGTACTTC. Amino acids: CAWTGGETQYF.

The gene calls are TRBV27 and TRBJ2-7, with 9 bases aligning to TRBD1. The germline CDR1 and CDR2 sequences are MNHEY and SMNVEV (reference sequence). This CDR3 is built from 15 residues. With V trimmed by 7 bases and J by 4 bases, 11 bases remained unmatched. As DNA, the CDR3 is TGTGCCAGCACCGGTACAGGGGGCTATGGGTACGAGCAGTACTTC. It codes for CASTGTGGYGYEQYF.

This chain links TRBV5-4 with TRBJ2-7; D not certain. Germline CDR1 reads SGHNT; CDR2 reads YYREEE (reference sequence). The CDR3 is 13 residues long. With 4 bases removed from V and 5 bases from J, the gap between germline ends came to 13 bases. Here the CDR3 DNA reads TGTGCCAGCAGCCACGGACCCCTGGACGAGCAGTACTTC. It codes for CASSHGPLDEQYF.

Only one count was recorded for this clone. CDR3 coding DNA: TGTGCCAGCTCACCAAGAACTACAGGGAAAGGGAACACCGGGGAGCTGTTTTTT. Translating it yields CASSPRTTGKGNTGELFF. The gene calls are TRBV18 and TRBJ2-2; D may be TRBD1 (6 bases). Germline CDR1 reads KGHSH; CDR2 reads LQKENI. The CDR3 is 18 residues long. The V gene lost 2 bases and the J gene lost 1 base, with 17 bases spanning the gap.

The rearrangement uses TRBV14 and TRBJ2-5; D not certain. Between the trimmed V and J ends, which lost 3 bases and 7 bases, there was a span of 18 bases. The CDR3 has 15 amino acids. CDR1 SGHDN and CDR2 FVKESK come from the germline V gene. CDR3 in DNA: TGTGCCAGCAGCCACGACTTACCGGAGCTCGGGACCCAGTACTTC. Encoded protein: CASSHDLPELGTQYF.

V is TRBV6-1 and J is TRBJ2-2; TRBD2 aligns across 10 bases. The trim removed 3 bases at V and 2 bases at J, leaving 3 bases unmatched. CDR3 length: 16 residues. CDR1 and CDR2 (germline): MNHNS, SASEGT. DNA of the CDR3: TGTGCCAGCAGTGAGTTAGCGGGAGGTAACACCGGGGAGCTGTTTTTT. The encoded protein is CASSELAGGNTGELFF.

The V and J genes are TRBV21-1 and TRBJ2-3; TRBD2 was called by the table and not checked on the DNA. TRBV21-1 is a pseudogene segment. The CDR3 covers 16 residues. CDR3 in amino acids: CASSKAREGGADTQYF. CDR3 DNA sequence: TGTGCCAGCAGCAAAGCCCGGGAGGGCGGCGCAGATACGCAGTATTTT.

The chain joins TRBV29-1 to TRBJ2-5; no firm D call. The ends were cut back, 4 bases at V and 5 bases at J, with 11 bases in the middle. In germline, CDR1 is SQVTM, CDR2 ANQGSEA. CDR3 length: 12 residues. CDR3 coding DNA: TGCAGCGTTGGGTCGGGTGGGGAGACCCAGTACTTC. Amino acid sequence: CSVGSGGETQYF. Looking up the rest from reference TRBV29-1 and TRBJ2-5 gives the full variable domain: SAVISQKPSRDICQRGTSLTIQCQVDSQVTMMFWYRQQPGQSLTLIATANQGSEATYESGFVIDKFPISRPNLTFSTLTVSNMSPEDSSIYLCSVGSGGETQYFGPGTRLLVL.

The chain recombines TRBV5-1 with TRBJ2-2; a weak D match, TRBD1 (5 bases). Germline V gives CDR1 SGHRS, CDR2 YFSETQ. CDR3 length: 14 residues. V was cut by 0 bases and J by 5 bases, with 8 bases left in between. CDR3 in DNA: TGCGCCAGCAGCTTGGCAGGGTATACCGGGGAGCTGTTTTTT. This encodes CASSLAGYTGELFF.

The chain combines TRBV18 with TRBJ2-7; D is perhaps TRBD1 (5 bases). The CDR3 contains 14 residues. The ends were cut back, 6 bases at V and 3 bases at J, with 15 bases in the middle. Germline loops: CDR1 KGHSH, CDR2 LQKENI. The CDR3 protein is CASSPQDTYYEQYF. CDR3 sequence (DNA): TGTGCCAGCTCCCCTCAGGACACCTACTACGAGCAGTACTTC.

The chain is built from TRBV11-2 and TRBJ2-3; no clear D. Germline CDR1 and CDR2: SGHAT and FQNNGV. V lost 3 bases, J lost 0 bases, and 10 bases lay in between. This CDR3 spans 15 amino acids. The CDR3, as DNA: TGTGCCAGCAGCTTTGTGCTTTCTAGCACAGATACGCAGTATTTT. Its protein is CASSFVLSSTDTQYF.

This clone was found once. This sequence joins TRBV30 and TRBJ2-7, with TRBD2 matching over 12 bases. V trimming: 2 bases; J trimming: 4 bases; junction bases outside the gene matches: 6. The CDR3 spans 15 residues. Germline V gives CDR1 GTSNPN, CDR2 SVGIG (reference sequence). Here the CDR3 DNA reads TGTGCCTGGAGTTCCCTAGCGGGAGGGCCTTACGAGCAGTACTTC. The encoded protein is CAWSSLAGGPYEQYF.

The V gene is TRBV7-6, the J gene TRBJ2-7, with TRBD2 matching 10 bases. Germline V gene sequence: CDR1 SGHVS, CDR2 FNYEAQ. After removal of 4 bases from V and 2 bases from J, the junction contained 8 bases not matched to a gene. CDR3 length equals 16 residues. The CDR3 DNA is TGTGCCAGCAGCTCCCCCTTTACTAGCGGGGCCTACGAGCAGTACTTC. This gives the protein CASSSPFTSGAYEQYF.

The chain links TRBV28 to TRBJ2-1; 8 bases agree with TRBD2. Per germline, CDR1 MDHEN and CDR2 SYDVKM. With V trimmed by 5 bases and J by 7 bases, 13 bases remained unmatched. The CDR3 extends over 16 amino acids. The CDR3 bases are TGTGCCAGCAGTCTCCCCTTTGCGGGAGGTTCTAATGAGCAGTTCTTC. Amino acid sequence: CASSLPFAGGSNEQFF.

Here the CDR3 reads CASSAVGQEYGYTF. CDR3 DNA sequence: TGTGCCAGCAGCGCGGTTGGACAGGAATATGGCTACACCTTC. The V gene is TRBV5-5, the J gene TRBJ1-2; TRBD1 aligns across 7 bases. The length of the CDR3 is 14 residues. The germline V gene encodes CDR1 SGHKS and CDR2 YYEKEE (reference sequence). After removal of 4 bases from V and 5 bases from J, the junction contained 8 bases not matched to a gene. Supplemented by reference TRBV5-5 and TRBJ1-2, the full variable domain reads DAGVTQSPTHLIKTRGQQVTLRCSPISGHKSVSWYQQVLGQGPQFIFQYYEKEERGRGNFPDRFSARQFPNYSSELNVNALLLGDSALYLCASSAVGQEYGYTFGSGTRLTVV.

The chain couples TRBV6-1 to TRBJ2-1; TRBD1 matches 9 bases. This CDR3 has 14 amino acids. J was trimmed by 9 bases and V by 6 bases; bases with no gene match: 9. In germline, CDR1 is MNHNS, CDR2 SASEGT. The DNA of the CDR3 is TGTGCCAGCAGAATGGGGACAGGGCGGCCTGAGCAGTTCTTC. Translation gives CASRMGTGRPEQFF.

The chain carries TRBV7-9 and TRBJ2-3; D perhaps matches TRBD2 (5 bases). CDR1 SEHNR and CDR2 FQNEAQ come from the germline V gene (reference sequence). This CDR3 comprises 16 residues. V shed 3 bases and J shed 0 bases, with 13 bases lying between them. CDR3 DNA: TGTGCCAGCAGCTTGGCCGCGGGCTCTAGCACAGATACGCAGTATTTT. This translates into CASSLAAGSSTDTQYF.

This clone was seen a few times. The chain couples TRBV9 to TRBJ1-1; D ambiguous. The CDR3 contains 15 residues. Germline V gene data show CDR1 as SGDLS and CDR2 as YYNGEE. Trimming cost V 4 bases and J 4 bases, with 17 bases left between them. CDR3 loop: CASSPSSGRGTEAFF. The DNA for the CDR3 is TGTGCCAGCAGCCCCAGTAGCGGGCGGGGCACTGAAGCTTTCTTT. Together with reference TRBV9 and TRBJ1-1, the CDR3 gives the full variable domain: DSGVTQTPKHLITATGQRVTLRCSPRSGDLSVYWYQQSLDQGLQFLIQYYNGEERAKGNILERFSAQQFPDLHSELNLSSLELGDSALYFCASSPSSGRGTEAFFGQGTRLTVV.

The chain uses TRBV21-1 and TRBJ2-7; the table gives TRBD1 as D, unverified against the DNA. TRBV21-1 is designated a pseudogene. CDR3 length: 15 residues. The CDR3 here is CASRLPGQGSDEQYF. In nucleotides, the CDR3 is TGTGCCAGCAGGCTACCGGGACAGGGTAGCGACGAGCAGTACTTC.

This sequence joins TRBV19 and TRBJ1-2; D unclear. Germline lookup yields CDR1 LNHDA and CDR2 SQIVND (reference sequence). The CDR3 runs 12 residues. The V end lost 10 bases, the J end lost 4 bases, and 13 bases lay between the germline ends. CDR3 sequence (DNA): TGTGCCACTAATAGTGGTTTCTATGGCTACACCTTC. Its translation is CATNSGFYGYTF.

Regarding this clone: One end of the junction is discordant with germline, which a read error may explain. CDR3 nucleotides: TGTGCTAGCAGCTTAGTGCCAGGGGACGGGGCAGAAGAAGAGACCCAGTACTTC. Its protein product is CASSLVPGDGAEEETQYF. The rearrangement links TRBV7-7 to TRBJ2-5; TRBD1 is a possible D gene (6 bases). The V gene's germline CDR1 is SSHAT and CDR2 FNYEAQ (reference sequence). The CDR3 is made up of 18 amino acids.

This CDR3 is CASSAPSGKSTDTQYF. DNA of the CDR3: TGTGCCAGCAGCGCTCCTAGCGGGAAGAGCACAGATACGCAGTATTTT. The chain carries TRBV9 and TRBJ2-3, with TRBD2 matching over 9 bases. Germline V gene data show CDR1 as SGDLS and CDR2 as YYNGEE. V lost 3 bases, J lost 0 bases, and 5 bases stayed unmatched. This CDR3 comprises 16 residues.

This clone was recorded once. CDR3 region: CASSADRGPSEDTQYF. The CDR3, as DNA: TGTGCCAGCAGCGCCGACAGGGGGCCTTCGGAAGATACGCAGTATTTT. The V and J genes are TRBV7-2 and TRBJ2-3; 10 positions match TRBD1. After removal of 5 bases from V and 5 bases from J, the junction contained 10 bases not matched to a gene. The germline V gene has CDR1 SGHTA and CDR2 FQGNSA. This CDR3 has 16 residues.

Concerning this clone: Additional DNA sequences in this sample encode the identical CDR3. This rearrangement joins TRBV11-2 to TRBJ1-1; D is uncertain. This CDR3 has 13 amino acids. The ends were cut back, 0 bases at V and 1 base at J, with 3 bases in the middle. Germline values: CDR1 SGHAT, CDR2 FQNNGV. The CDR3 loop reads CASSLERNTEAFF. For the CDR3, the DNA is TGTGCCAGCAGCTTAGAGAGGAACACTGAAGCTTTCTTT.

The chain has TRBV27 and TRBJ2-5; possible D gene TRBD1, 6 bases. CDR3 size: 15 residues. Germline-derived CDR1 and CDR2 are MNHEY and SMNVEV (reference sequence). Between the trimmed V and J ends, which lost 6 bases and 2 bases, there was a span of 16 bases. As DNA, the CDR3 is TGTGCCAGCAGAACAGGGTTTGGGTTACAAGAGACCCAGTACTTC. Protein product: CASRTGFGLQETQYF.

The chain combines TRBV11-2 with TRBJ2-7, with TRBD2 matching over 9 bases. Losses at the gene ends were 0 bases for V and 6 bases for J; bases not matched to a gene: 6. The CDR3 loop spans 15 amino acids. Per the germline V gene, CDR1 is SGHAT and CDR2 is FQNNGV. The CDR3 region has the DNA TGTGCCAGCAGCTTAGATGGTGGTAGCGGGAGCGAGCAGTACTTC. Translating it yields CASSLDGGSGSEQYF.

The gene calls are TRBV7-3 and TRBJ2-5; no clear D gene. CDR1 is SGHTA and CDR2 is FQGTGA in the germline V gene. The germline V and J ends were trimmed by 0 bases and 5 bases, with 7 bases remaining between them. This CDR3 is 13 amino acids long. The CDR3 DNA is TGTGCCAGCAGCTTAACAGGGCCGGAGACCCAGTACTTC. Its translation: CASSLTGPETQYF.